This entry lists 7 T cell receptor beta chains sequenced from one sample in a study of T cells in localized non-small cell lung cancer. Produced via immunoSEQ multiplex PCR; TCRdb's table is partial and in-frame only. This sample yields tens of thousands of clones, of which about four fifths are seen a single time; 2.8% belongs to the top ten. The sample in question was peripheral blood, obtained before any cancer treatment. The receptors derive from a man aged 35-75 years with stage I lung adenocarcinoma.

This clone was found a few times. The chain is built from TRBV27 and TRBJ1-4; 9 positions match TRBD1. Losses at the gene ends were 6 bases for V and 8 bases for J; bases not matched to a gene: 7. Germline CDR1 and CDR2: MNHEY and SMNVEV (reference sequence). The CDR3 sequence is 14 residues long. Here the CDR3 reads CASRWTGVGEKLFF. The CDR3 region has the DNA TGTGCCAGCAGATGGACAGGGGTTGGAGAAAAACTGTTTTTT.

The V gene is TRBV2, the J gene TRBJ2-7; TRBD2 aligns across 7 bases. The CDR3 runs to 17 residues. V was clipped by 6 bases and J by 6 bases; unmatched bases: 20. CDR1 is SNHLY and CDR2 is FYNNEI in the germline V gene. The CDR3 loop reads CASSQATSTIGLGEQYF. DNA for the CDR3: TGTGCCAGCAGCCAAGCGACTAGCACCATAGGGTTGGGCGAGCAGTACTTC.

The CDR3: CASSLVAHSLYNEQFF. The CDR3 DNA sequence: TGTGCCAGCAGCTTAGTGGCCCACAGCCTCTACAATGAGCAGTTCTTC. The chain couples TRBV7-2 to TRBJ2-1; the D is unclear. The germline CDR1 and CDR2 sequences are SGHTA and FQGNSA. V was cut by 1 base and J by 3 bases, with 13 bases left in between. The CDR3 is made up of 16 amino acids.

The chain recombines TRBV7-6 with TRBJ1-1; no definite D call. CDR1 is SGHVS and CDR2 is FNYEAQ in the germline V gene. V was clipped by 5 bases and J by 3 bases, with 16 bases between them. This CDR3 is 15 amino acids long. The CDR3 DNA follows: TGTGCCAGCAGCCTTACCGACATAAAGGACACTGAAGCTTTCTTT. Its translation is CASSLTDIKDTEAFF.

V gene TRBV27 combines with J gene TRBJ2-7; no clear D gene. The V and J ends lost 4 bases and 2 bases respectively, with 9 bases between them. Germline V CDR1 and CDR2: MNHEY, SMNVEV (reference sequence). This CDR3 comprises 13 residues. CDR3 protein: CASSSRPTYEQYF. CDR3 DNA: TGTGCCAGCAGTTCCCGCCCAACCTACGAGCAGTACTTC.

The V gene is TRBV4-1, the J gene TRBJ2-6, with a tentative D call TRBD1 (5 bases). Germline assignment: CDR1 MGHRA and CDR2 YSYEKL. The CDR3 is 15 residues long. The V and J ends lost 3 bases and 4 bases respectively, with 10 bases between them. CDR3 sequence reads: CASSQQGAGANVLTF. The CDR3, as DNA: TGCGCCAGCAGCCAGCAGGGCGCCGGGGCCAACGTCCTGACTTTC.

The rearrangement links TRBV6-5 to TRBJ2-5, with D possibly TRBD1 on 6 matching bases. CDR1 is MNHEY and CDR2 is SVGAGI in the germline V gene. Trimming stripped 3 bases from V and 2 bases from J, with 16 bases between. The CDR3 is made up of 16 amino acids. CDR3 sequence: CASSYSRGPLQETQYF. The CDR3 nucleotides read TGTGCCAGCAGTTATAGCAGGGGTCCTTTACAAGAGACCCAGTACTTC.